This T cell receptor (beta chain) stems from a study of T cell repertoires in cytomegalovirus infection. TCRdb independently ran MiXCR on the reads; one entry per CDR3 protein. The data contain hundreds of thousands of distinct CDR3 sequences, under 40% of them singletons. This CDR3 is built from 13 residues. Trimming removed 5 bases at V and 1 base at J, with 8 bases between. This clonotype came up many times. The TCR sequence derives from a human donor in good health (CMV status not recorded). Some clones in this sample may be carry-over from other donors' samples. Sequences were obtained from PBMCs. This chain joins TRBV12-3 or TRBV12-4 and TRBJ1-1; D is unresolved. CDR3 DNA sequence: TGTGCCAGCAGTCCCGAGACGAACACTGAAGCTTTCTTT. It encodes CASSPETNTEAFF.